This T cell receptor (beta chain) was captured by sequencing in a study of a mutant IDH1 vaccine in newly diagnosed glioma. Study-wide context: Sex distribution of treated patients was roughly 60% male and 37.5% female; mean age was around 40 years. Broader study findings: Among all patients, vaccine-induced immune responses occurred in roughly 93%.

This CDR3 is built from 15 residues. Trimming shortened V by 0 bases and J by 1 base, and 10 bases separated the two germline ends. Germline CDR1 reads SGHRS; CDR2 reads YFSETQ. Only in-frame clones appear in the TCRdb table, and some are missing; sequencing was by immunoSEQ multiplex PCR. Of some 26,000 clones in the sample, roughly 80% were seen once. In the case of this clone: Antigen unknown.

Indicated time point: week 23, last vaccination. Alongside topical imiquimod, each dose of vaccine comprised 300 ug of mutant IDH1 20-mer peptide. Source: PBMCs, taken from a glioma patient whose treatment included an IDH1 peptide vaccine. The rearrangement joins TRBV5-1 to TRBJ1-1; no firm D call. This sequence originates from a woman under 40 with glioma. Here the CDR3 reads CASSLDGSQNTEAFF. The DNA of the CDR3 is TGCGCCAGCAGCTTGGATGGATCGCAGAACACTGAAGCTTTCTTT.